Listed below are T cell receptor beta chains from one sample, sequenced in a study of cytomegalovirus exposure and HLA in healthy donors. Data came from immunoSEQ multiplex PCR; TCRdb stores just in-frame clones and leaves some out. The sample carries 160,000 or so clones, roughly 80% recorded once. The sequenced material came from PBMCs. The receptors shown here come from a man between 35 and 55 years old in good health and CMV-seronegative. Both conserved end residues are part of each CDR3. The D gene is left open where the match is weak. Clone size is stated in some rows and not others, as once, few, many or a class when expanded.

v_call	j_call	clone_size	d_call	cdr3_nt	cdr3_aa
TRBV7-2	TRBJ1-4	NA	NA	TGTGCCAGCAGCTCCCTAAGCGCAACTAATGAAAAACTGTTTTTT	CASSSLSATNEKLFF
TRBV19	TRBJ2-1	NA	TRBD2	TGTGCCAGTAGTATCGGACTAGCGGGGGGCAGGGGTGAGCAGTTCTTC	CASSIGLAGGRGEQFF
TRBV6-5	TRBJ2-7	NA	TRBD2	TGTGCCAGCAGTTATAGAGGACTAGCAGTGGAAACGCAGTACTTC	CASSYRGLAVETQYF
TRBV30	TRBJ2-7	few	TRBD1	TGTGCCTGGAGCCCTAAGTCCGGGACAGGCTCCTACGAGCAGTACTTC	CAWSPKSGTGSYEQYF
TRBV30	TRBJ1-2	NA	NA	TGTGCCTGGACATTTAGCGCTAACTATGGCTACACCTTC	CAWTFSANYGYTF
TRBV6-5	TRBJ2-3	NA	TRBD1	TGTGCCAGCAGGCCGACAGGGCCAGATACGCAGTATTTT	CASRPTGPDTQYF
TRBV28	TRBJ1-1	NA	TRBD1	TGTGCCAGCAGGGAAAGGGGGCGTAGAAGTGAAGCTTTCTTT	CASRERGRRSEAFF
TRBV7-2	TRBJ2-3	NA	TRBD2	TGTGCCAGCGGTACATACGGGGGGGGTCTGGTTAATACGCAGTATTTT	CASGTYGGGLVNTQYF
TRBV6-1	TRBJ2-3	NA	NA	TGTGCCAGCCACTCACGCACAGATACGCAGTATTTT	CASHSRTDTQYF
TRBV2	TRBJ1-6	NA	TRBD1	TGTGCCAGCAGTATTGCCGGGACAGGGAAGCCACCCCTCCACTTT	CASSIAGTGKPPLHF
TRBV5-5	TRBJ2-5	NA	TRBD1	TGTGCCAGCAGCACCCGGACAGGGGGCGCTGGGGAGACCCAGTACTTC	CASSTRTGGAGETQYF
TRBV9	TRBJ1-2	NA	TRBD1	TGTGCCAGCAGCATTGGGACAGTTCAATCGGATGGCTACACCTTC	CASSIGTVQSDGYTF
TRBV28	TRBJ2-7	few	TRBD1	TGTGCCAGCAGCAAAGGCGGGACAGGGTTGCAGCAGTACTTC	CASSKGGTGLQQYF
TRBV6-5	TRBJ1-2	few	NA	TGTGCCAGCAGGGAGCAGGGTGCGAACTATGGCTACACCTTC	CASREQGANYGYTF
TRBV7-2	TRBJ2-1	few	TRBD2	TGTGCCAGCAGCGCCGCTCGCGGGGGGGACAATGAGCAGTTCTTC	CASSAARGGDNEQFF
TRBV5-1	TRBJ2-3	NA	TRBD1	TGCGCCAGCAGCTCGGGGACAGCCACAGATACGCAGTATTTT	CASSSGTATDTQYF
TRBV6-1	TRBJ2-7	NA	NA	TGTGCCAGCGCCCCCGGTCAGGCCTACGAGCAGTACTTC	CASAPGQAYEQYF
TRBV28	TRBJ2-7	once	NA	TGTGCCAGCCTGGGGTCACAGGGCTCAAGCTCCTACGAGCAGTACTTC	CASLGSQGSSSYEQYF
TRBV28	TRBJ1-4	NA	TRBD1	TGTGCCAGCAGTCCACCGACAGGGTTACAGGAAAAACTGTTTTTT	CASSPPTGLQEKLFF
TRBV27	TRBJ1-4	NA	NA	TGTGCCAGCAGTTATAGGACTTTATGCCAGGTTCTTGAAAAACTGTTTTTT	CASSYRTLCQVLEKLFF
TRBV5-6	TRBJ2-5	NA	NA	TGTGCCAGCAGCTTGGTCCGTAAAGAGACCCAGTACTTC	CASSLVRKETQYF
TRBV28	TRBJ1-5	NA	NA	TGTGCCAGCAGTCTGCCTTTGCGGTCCCGGGAGCCCCAGCATTTT	CASSLPLRSREPQHF
TRBV11-2	TRBJ2-3	NA	NA	TGTGCCAGCAGCTTAGCGGTGGGGGCCAGAGGTACAGATACGCAGTATTTT	CASSLAVGARGTDTQYF
TRBV2	TRBJ1-2	NA	TRBD1	TGTGCCAACAGGGGGCTGGGCTATGGCTACACCTTC	CANRGLGYGYTF
TRBV7-8	TRBJ2-1	few	TRBD1	TGTGCCAGCAGCCCCAACAGACAGGGAAGGTTTGAGCAGTTCTTC	CASSPNRQGRFEQFF
TRBV6-6	TRBJ2-4	NA	TRBD1	TGTGCCAGCAGTTACGGTGGGACAGGAATTAGAGACATTCAGTACTTC	CASSYGGTGIRDIQYF
TRBV7-7	TRBJ2-5	NA	NA	TGTGCTAGCAGCTTCGGGGGAAACCAAGAGACCCAGTACTTC	CASSFGGNQETQYF
TRBV7-2	TRBJ2-5	NA	NA	TGTGCCAGCAGCTTAGACACCCAAGAGACCCAGTACTTC	CASSLDTQETQYF
TRBV9	TRBJ1-2	NA	NA	TGTGCCAGCAGCGTACAGGATCAGTATGGCTACACCTTC	CASSVQDQYGYTF
TRBV5-6	TRBJ1-2	NA	NA	TGTGCCAGCAGCGGAGAAGTGAGGAACTATGGCTACACCTTC	CASSGEVRNYGYTF
TRBV9	TRBJ1-1	once	TRBD1	TGTGCCAGCAGCGCTCAACCGCGACAGGGCACTGAAGCTTTCTTT	CASSAQPRQGTEAFF
TRBV7-2	TRBJ2-1	NA	TRBD2	TGTGCCAGCAGCTTTAGGTTAGCGGGGGGGCACTCCTCCTACAATGAGCAGTTCTTC	CASSFRLAGGHSSYNEQFF
TRBV6-5	TRBJ2-1	NA	TRBD2	TGTGCCAGCAGACCGGGACTAGACTACAATGAGCAGTTCTTC	CASRPGLDYNEQFF
TRBV6-5	TRBJ2-2	few	TRBD2	TGTGCCAGCAGTTACCCCCAGCGGGGGAACACCCGGGAGCTGTTTTTT	CASSYPQRGNTRELFF
TRBV29-1	TRBJ2-7	NA	TRBD1	TGCAGCGTCAGACAGGGGGCGGCATACGAGCAGTACTTC	CSVRQGAAYEQYF
TRBV5-1	TRBJ1-4	NA	NA	TGCGCCAGCAGGCCTTCCTCGACTGGAGGCGAAAAACTGTTTTTT	CASRPSSTGGEKLFF